This T cell receptor (beta chain) stems from a study of CD8 T cells in ankylosing spondylitis. Study outcomes and limitations: Clones linked to disease were reported to show significant enrichment in matched ankylosing spondylitis synovial fluid. Apparently characteristic of ankylosing spondylitis blood was a TCR beta motif (about 8 highly homologous variants). Previous work reported some of these motif variants in the synovial fluid and blood of reactive arthritis.

Using quantitative 5'-RACE with molecular barcodes, the authors made TCR beta libraries. TCRdb passed the 5' RACE reads through MiXCR, listing each CDR3 protein once. The data hold 200,000 or so distinct CDR3 sequences, with 18% observed a single time. This clonotype has a count of ten or more. As yet, its antigen is unknown. This TCR was sampled from a male donor aged 5-29 years with ankylosing spondylitis or in good health (not recorded which). The specimen sequenced was blood, either unsorted or a sorted T cell fraction (not recorded which).

The CDR3 DNA reads as TGCGCCAGCAGCGACGACGGAAATCAGCCCCAGCATTTT. Its translation is CASSDDGNQPQHF. The V and J genes are TRBV5-1 and TRBJ1-5; D is ambiguous. Germline V gives CDR1 SGHRS, CDR2 YFSETQ. Trimming left V 4 bases short and J 4 bases short, with 9 bases between. The CDR3 consists of 13 residues.